Listed here are 28 T cell receptor beta chains from one sample, sequenced in a study of T cell repertoires in cytomegalovirus infection (dated by TCRdb to about 2019). The run used an Illumina HiSeq 1500. TCRdb reanalyzed the raw reads on its own, using fastp at Q25 for trimming and MiXCR for clone calling, and kept in-frame beta chains. Entries that share a CDR3 protein sequence are merged under the most common genes and DNA. This sample lists approximately 750,000 distinct CDR3 sequences; about 40% were detected once. 2.8% of the sample goes to the ten largest clones. Material: PBMCs. The receptors come from a human donor in good health (CMV status not recorded). Some clones in this sample may be carry-over from other donors' samples.

This rearrangement joins TRBV7-8 to TRBJ2-5; perhaps D is TRBD1 or TRBD2 (5 bases each). In germline, CDR1 is SGHVS, CDR2 FQNEAQ. This CDR3 has 16 amino acids. V shed 2 bases and J shed 4 bases, with 17 bases lying between them. In DNA, the CDR3 is TGTGCCAGCAGCTTACGGTCCGGGGTCGGGGCAGAGACCCAGTACTTC. Protein product: CASSLRSGVGAETQYF.

This clonotype was seen a few times. CDR3 coding DNA: TGTGCCAGCAGTTTGATGTACTACGAGCAGTACTTC. This gives the protein CASSLMYYEQYF. V gene TRBV28 combines with J gene TRBJ2-7; D remains unclear. The CDR3 totals 12 residues. CDR1 is MDHEN and CDR2 is SYDVKM in the germline V gene. The V end lost 3 bases, the J end lost 3 bases, and 6 bases lay between the germline ends.

This clonotype was counted only a few times. The chain carries TRBV28 and TRBJ1-5; D might be TRBD1 (6 bases). Deletions cut 5 bases from V and 4 bases from J, with 12 bases between. CDR3 length: 14 residues. Looked up from germline, CDR1 is MDHEN and CDR2 is SYDVKM. The CDR3 here is CASSEVTGNQPQHF. CDR3 nucleotide sequence: TGTGCCAGCAGTGAGGTAACAGGGAATCAGCCCCAGCATTTT.

This clonotype appeared a few times. The chain uses TRBV30 and TRBJ2-3; 9 nucleotides align to TRBD2. The CDR3 has 15 residues. After removal of 4 bases from V and 2 bases from J, the junction contained 7 bases not matched to a gene. Germline-derived CDR1 and CDR2 are GTSNPN and SVGIG (reference sequence). This chain's CDR3 is CAWTRLAGHTDTQYF. For the CDR3, the DNA is TGTGCCTGGACCAGGCTAGCGGGGCACACAGATACGCAGTATTTT. The full variable domain, with the rest looked up from reference TRBV30 and TRBJ2-3, is SQTIHQWPATLVQPVGSPLSLECTVEGTSNPNLYWYRQAAGRGLQLLFYSVGIGQISSEVPQNLSASRPQDRQFILSSKKLLLSDSGFYLCAWTRLAGHTDTQYFGPGTRLTVL.

As regards this clonotype: This may arise from a read error, as a much more abundant clone is one base away. This chain links TRBV7-6 with TRBJ2-7; 11 bases map to TRBD2. V trimming: 1 base; J trimming: 8 bases; junction bases outside the gene matches: 13. In germline, CDR1 is SGHVS, CDR2 FNYEAQ. The CDR3 length is 17 residues. In nucleotides, the CDR3 is TGTGCCAGCAGCTTAGAGGCTAAACTAGCGGGAGTCGACAAGCAGTACTTC. It yields the protein CASSLEAKLAGVDKQYF.

This clonotype was counted a few times. The J gene is TRBJ2-3, the V gene TRBV27; 7 bases line up with TRBD2. CDR3 length: 16 amino acids. Germline V gene lookup returns CDR1 MNHEY and CDR2 SMNVEV (reference sequence). V dropped 5 bases and J dropped 0; count of bases not matched to a gene: 8. In DNA form, the CDR3 reads TGTGCCAGCAGTCCATCCAGCGGGGAGAGCACAGATACGCAGTATTTT. Amino acid sequence: CASSPSSGESTDTQYF.

The chain combines TRBV18 with TRBJ2-7; 12 bases are a match to TRBD2. The CDR3 runs 16 residues. The V and J ends lost 3 bases and 6 bases, in that order; junction bases with no gene match: 9. CDR1 is KGHSH, CDR2 LQKENI, per germline. In nucleotides, the CDR3 is TGTGCCAGCTCACCGATTCCGGGACTAGCGGGTTCCGAGCAGTACTTC. Translating it yields CASSPIPGLAGSEQYF.

The V gene is TRBV5-6, the J gene TRBJ2-5, with TRBD1 identical over 10 bases. The CDR3 spans 17 residues. CDR1 and CDR2 from the germline V gene are SGHDT and YYEEEE. V dropped 2 bases and J dropped 6; count of bases not matched to a gene: 13. CDR3 in amino acids: CASSFPSIRTGGKTQYF. As DNA, the CDR3 is TGTGCCAGCAGCTTTCCCTCGATAAGGACAGGGGGGAAGACCCAGTACTTC. Variable domain in full (rest from reference TRBV5-6 and TRBJ2-5): DAGVTQSPTHLIKTRGQQVTLRCSPKSGHDTVSWYQQALGQGPQFIFQYYEEEERQRGNFPDRFSGHQFPNYSSELNVNALLLGDSALYLCASSFPSIRTGGKTQYFGPGTRLLVL.

A few counts support this clonotype. The chain links TRBV12-3 or TRBV12-4 to TRBJ2-4, with a tentative D call TRBD1 (6 bases). The CDR3 runs 14 residues. Trimming removed 7 bases at V and 6 bases at J, with 16 bases between. This CDR3 reads CASINTGRGNIQYF. The CDR3 DNA sequence: TGTGCCAGCATTAACACAGGGCGTGGAAACATTCAGTACTTC.

The CDR3 region is CASSFLAEVYNEQFF. For the CDR3, the DNA is TGTGCCAGCAGTTTTTTAGCGGAAGTTTACAATGAGCAGTTCTTC. The genes are TRBV27 and TRBJ2-1; possible D gene TRBD2, 6 bases. Germline CDR1 is MNHEY and CDR2 is SMNVEV (reference sequence). V dropped 3 bases and J dropped 4 bases, with 13 bases sitting between them. CDR3 length equals 15 residues.

Of note for this clonotype: The final CDR3 position lacks the conserved phenylalanine or tryptophan, pointing to a likely read error. V and J are TRBV20-1 and TRBJ2-5; 11 bases agree with TRBD2. CDR1 is DFQATT, CDR2 SNEGSKA, per germline (reference sequence). This CDR3 region has 15 residues. The V gene end was trimmed by 4 bases and the J gene end by 2 bases; junction bases not matched to a gene: 6. DNA for the CDR3: TGCAGTGCTATTACTAGCGGGAGTGGTCAAGAGACCCAGTACTAC. Translating it yields CSAITSGSGQETQYY.

The rearrangement uses TRBV2 and TRBJ2-3; 10 bases agree with TRBD2. The germline V gene encodes CDR1 SNHLY and CDR2 FYNNEI. The CDR3 runs to 16 residues. J lost 1 base, V lost 3 bases, and 4 bases had no gene match. CDR3 amino acids: CASSDRLAGGTDTQYF. CDR3 nucleotides: TGTGCCAGCAGTGATCGGCTAGCGGGGGGCACAGATACGCAGTATTTT.

The rearrangement joins TRBV28 to TRBJ1-2; D might be TRBD1 (5 bases). V dropped 4 bases and J dropped 8 bases, with 17 bases sitting between them. The CDR3 length is 14 residues. Germline V gene data show CDR1 as MDHEN and CDR2 as SYDVKM. The CDR3 spells CASSYRAHGTGYTF. CDR3 DNA: TGTGCCAGCAGTTACCGGGCCCACGGGACCGGCTACACCTTC.

This clonotype was found many times. The V gene is TRBV7-9, the J gene TRBJ1-1, with TRBD1 identical over 9 bases. The CDR3 extends over 15 amino acids. Germline CDR1 reads SEHNR; CDR2 reads FQNEAQ (reference sequence). V gave up 5 bases and J gave up 4 bases; unmatched junction bases: 8. The CDR3 is CASSPAWTGVTEAFF. Here the CDR3 DNA reads TGTGCCAGCAGCCCCGCTTGGACAGGGGTCACTGAAGCTTTCTTT.

This sequence joins TRBV7-8 and TRBJ1-3, with D perhaps TRBD1 (5 bases). The germline V and J ends were trimmed by 5 bases and 4 bases, with 18 bases remaining between them. CDR3 size: 16 residues. Germline lookup yields CDR1 SGHVS and CDR2 FQNEAQ. CDR3 DNA sequence: TGTGCCAGCAGCCCCAGCGCAGGGATAGCCGGAAACACCATATATTTT. Translating gives CASSPSAGIAGNTIYF.

The V call is TRBV24-1, the J call TRBJ1-2; 8 positions agree with TRBD1. This CDR3 is 16 amino acids long. The V gene's germline CDR1 is KGHDR and CDR2 SFDVKD. V lost 7 bases and J lost 4; bases outside the gene matches: 13. DNA of the CDR3: TGTGCCACCAGCCACCCCCTCGGACAGGGCGCCTATGGCTACACCTTC. Translated: CATSHPLGQGAYGYTF.

This clonotype was counted only a few times. The CDR3 protein is CASKAGTGGLGVKEQYF. Written as DNA, the CDR3 is TGTGCCAGCAAGGCCGGGACAGGGGGCCTGGGGGTAAAGGAGCAGTACTTC. The chain couples TRBV28 to TRBJ2-7; 12 nucleotides line up with TRBD1. V shed 7 bases and J 7 bases; nucleotides not matched to a gene: 17. CDR3 length: 17 residues. Germline V CDR1 and CDR2: MDHEN, SYDVKM.

This chain joins TRBV19 and TRBJ1-1; 8 nucleotides match TRBD1. Per the germline V gene, CDR1 is LNHDA and CDR2 is SQIVND (reference sequence). There are 17 residues in the CDR3. V dropped 5 bases and J dropped 7; count of bases not matched to a gene: 18. The CDR3 protein is CASSQYSGGERASEAFF. CDR3 nucleotide sequence: TGTGCCAGTAGTCAATACTCAGGGGGCGAAAGGGCGAGTGAAGCTTTCTTT.

The genes are TRBV29-1 and TRBJ2-1, with 14 bases lining up with TRBD2. The V segment lost 8 bases and the J segment 7 bases; nucleotides outside the gene matches: 7. Germline loops: CDR1 SQVTM, CDR2 ANQGSEA. The CDR3 contains 14 residues. CDR3 protein: CSTPTSGRVNEQFF. The CDR3 DNA is TGCAGCACGCCGACTAGCGGGAGGGTTAATGAGCAGTTCTTC.

The chain joins TRBV7-6 to TRBJ1-1; 8 bases fit TRBD1. CDR1 and CDR2 from the germline V gene are SGHVS and FNYEAQ. Losses at the gene ends were 9 bases for V and 4 bases for J; bases not matched to a gene: 19. The CDR3 consists of 17 residues. CDR3 DNA: TGTGCCAGAAGCCCACGACAGGGGTTTAATCGGGTCACTGAAGCTTTCTTT. Translation gives CARSPRQGFNRVTEAFF.

V gene TRBV28 combines with J gene TRBJ1-1; no definite D call. Trimming shortened V by 2 bases and J by 1 base, and 11 bases separated the two germline ends. CDR3 length: 15 amino acids. In germline, CDR1 is MDHEN, CDR2 SYDVKM. This chain's CDR3 is CASSLMAVRNTEAFF. The CDR3 nucleotides are TGTGCCAGCAGTTTAATGGCCGTCAGGAACACTGAAGCTTTCTTT.

The gene calls are TRBV10-2 and TRBJ2-1; D remains ambiguous. Germline CDR1 reads WSHSY; CDR2 reads SAAADI. Trimming removed 3 bases at V and 0 bases at J, with 15 bases between. The CDR3 totals 17 residues. CDR3 loop: CASSESTGLSSYNEQFF. CDR3 nucleotide sequence: TGCGCCAGCAGTGAAAGTACCGGCTTAAGCTCCTACAATGAGCAGTTCTTC.

This clonotype was seen a handful of times. The rearrangement joins TRBV7-2 to TRBJ1-1; no reliable D call. Per the germline V gene, CDR1 is SGHTA and CDR2 is FQGNSA. The V and J ends lost 0 bases and 0 bases respectively, with 8 bases between them. The CDR3 totals 15 residues. The CDR3 protein is CASSLAHRLNTEAFF. CDR3 coding DNA: TGTGCCAGCAGCTTAGCGCACAGATTGAACACTGAAGCTTTCTTT.

The V and J genes are TRBV7-9 and TRBJ2-7, with 9 bases that match TRBD1. The V gene end was trimmed by 1 base and the J gene end by 3 bases; junction bases not matched to a gene: 4. The length of the CDR3 is 15 residues. Per germline, CDR1 SEHNR and CDR2 FQNEAQ (reference sequence). The CDR3 bases are TGTGCCAGCAGCTTAGTGGACAGGGGCGGCTACGAGCAGTACTTC. Translated, it gives CASSLVDRGGYEQYF.

At least ten counts were recorded for this clonotype. The chain is built from TRBV28 and TRBJ2-7; no clear D. With 2 bases removed from V and 3 bases from J, the gap between germline ends came to 14 bases. There are 15 residues in the CDR3. The germline V gene has CDR1 MDHEN and CDR2 SYDVKM. The DNA of the CDR3 is TGTGCCAGCAGTTTAAGCGCAGGTCAGGACTACGAGCAGTACTTC. This gives the protein CASSLSAGQDYEQYF.

The chain carries TRBV28 and TRBJ2-7; D is possibly TRBD2 (6 bases). Germline V gene data show CDR1 as MDHEN and CDR2 as SYDVKM. The CDR3 extends over 16 amino acids. The ends were cut back, 2 bases at V and 5 bases at J, with 19 bases in the middle. The DNA for the CDR3 is TGTGCCAGCAGTTTAGGCTTAGCGGTTGTCGGCCACGAGCAGTACTTC. The encoded protein is CASSLGLAVVGHEQYF.

The sample holds a few counts of this clonotype. The gene calls are TRBV29-1 and TRBJ1-2; perhaps TRBD1 as D (6 bases). The CDR3 extends over 13 amino acids. CDR1 is SQVTM and CDR2 is ANQGSEA in the germline V gene. V was pared by 1 base and J by 4 bases, with 10 bases between. CDR3 DNA: TGCAGCGTTGAAGGTTCAGGGGTCTATGGCTACACCTTC. Translating it yields CSVEGSGVYGYTF.

The chain carries TRBV20-1 and TRBJ2-3, with D tentatively TRBD1 (6 bases). CDR1 is DFQATT and CDR2 is SNEGSKA in the germline V gene (reference sequence). The CDR3 has 15 residues. V was pared by 5 bases and J by 0 bases, with 15 bases between. Written as DNA, the CDR3 is TGCAGTGCTCATCACAGGGCGCAGAGCACAGATACGCAGTATTTT. This translates into CSAHHRAQSTDTQYF.